A single sample is the source of the 25 T cell receptor beta chains below, sequenced in a study of OX40 agonist ivuxolimab in advanced cancers. Generated by immunoSEQ multiplex PCR, the TCRdb table keeps only in-frame clones and is missing some. The sample includes around 140,000 clones, about nine tenths of them seen just once. The input for sequencing was CD4+ or CD8+ T cells sorted from blood, taken in a trial of the OX40 agonist ivuxolimab. These receptor sequences come from an adult with an advanced solid tumor such as melanoma, head and neck, liver or kidney cancer.

The CDR3 sequence is CASTISGTSYNEQFF. The CDR3 region has the DNA TGTGCCAGCACGATCAGCGGGACCTCCTACAATGAGCAGTTCTTC. This rearrangement joins TRBV28 to TRBJ2-1; 7 nucleotides match TRBD2. Germline CDR1 is MDHEN and CDR2 is SYDVKM. The V and J ends lost 7 bases and 0 bases, in that order; junction bases with no gene match: 6. This CDR3 has 15 residues.

The CDR3, as DNA: TGCGCCAGCAGCTTACGGGGAGGGAGTCCCTACGAGCAGTACTTC. This sequence encodes CASSLRGGSPYEQYF. The chain links TRBV5-1 to TRBJ2-7; TRBD2 matches at 7 bases. The CDR3 loop spans 15 amino acids. Losses at the gene ends were 2 bases for V and 2 bases for J; bases not matched to a gene: 7. Germline loops: CDR1 SGHRS, CDR2 YFSETQ.

The chain combines TRBV5-6 with TRBJ1-2; D gene unclear. Per the germline V gene, CDR1 is SGHDT and CDR2 is YYEEEE. The length of the CDR3 is 12 residues. Trimming cost V 3 bases and J 8 bases, with 11 bases left between them. The CDR3 region is CASSWVAEGYTF. The CDR3 DNA sequence: TGTGCCAGCAGCTGGGTGGCGGAGGGCTACACCTTC.

This clone has only a few counts. The chain carries TRBV11-2 and TRBJ1-2; 8 nucleotides align to TRBD1. Germline-derived CDR1 and CDR2 are SGHAT and FQNNGV. Trimming removed 1 base from V and 8 bases from J; junction bases left unmatched: 9. The length of the CDR3 is 15 residues. CDR3 in DNA: TGTGCCAGCAGCTTAGCCCTAGGACAGGGCGGCGGCTACACCTTC. Protein product: CASSLALGQGGGYTF.

The chain combines TRBV12-5 with TRBJ2-7, with D possibly matching TRBD2 (5 bases). The CDR3 is 12 amino acids. Trimming took off 8 bases at V and 3 bases at J, with 11 bases between the two ends. Per the germline V gene, CDR1 is LGHNT and CDR2 is FRNRAP. The CDR3 spells CASRGSGYEQYF. The CDR3 region has the DNA TGTGCTAGTCGTGGAAGCGGCTACGAGCAGTACTTC. The complete variable domain, with remaining parts taken from reference TRBV12-5 and TRBJ2-7, reads DARVTQTPRHKVTEMGQEVTMRCQPILGHNTVFWYRQTMMQGLELLAYFRNRAPLDDSGMPKDRFSAEMPDATLATLKIQPSEPRDSAVYFCASRGSGYEQYFGPGTRLTVT.

The chain links TRBV6-5 to TRBJ2-3; 7 bases fit TRBD2. In germline, CDR1 is MNHEY, CDR2 SVGAGI. The CDR3 consists of 15 residues. With V trimmed by 6 bases and J by 3 bases, 9 bases remained unmatched. The CDR3 DNA follows: TGTGCCAGCAGAAACAGCGGGATGAGTACAGATACGCAGTATTTT. Its translation is CASRNSGMSTDTQYF.

The chain recombines TRBV28 with TRBJ1-4, with TRBD1 matching 7 bases. The CDR3 consists of 17 residues. Losses at the gene ends were 4 bases for V and 0 bases for J; bases not matched to a gene: 8. Germline V gene lookup returns CDR1 MDHEN and CDR2 SYDVKM. The CDR3 DNA reads as TGTGCCAGCAGTTCTCCGGGACAGAGCTCAACTAATGAAAAACTGTTTTTT. It encodes CASSSPGQSSTNEKLFF.

This sequence joins TRBV10-3 and TRBJ1-5, with no clear D. This CDR3 is built from 14 residues. Trimming removed 0 bases from V and 7 bases from J, with 10 bases in between. The germline gives CDR1 ENHRY, CDR2 SYGVKD. The CDR3 reads CAISESGEWQPQHF. In DNA form, the CDR3 reads TGTGCCATCAGTGAGTCGGGAGAGTGGCAGCCCCAGCATTTT.

About this clone itself: Other DNA sequences in this sample translate to the same CDR3. The chain carries TRBV28 and TRBJ1-2; no reliable D call. V was shortened by 4 bases and J by 5 bases, with 5 bases between the two germline ends. Germline V gives CDR1 MDHEN, CDR2 SYDVKM. CDR3 length equals 11 residues. Written as DNA, the CDR3 is TGTGCCAGCAGTTCATATTATGGCTACACCTTC. Amino acids: CASSSYYGYTF.

The chain couples TRBV9 to TRBJ2-2; no clear D gene. Trimming took off 4 bases at V and 6 bases at J, with 13 bases between the two ends. Germline V CDR1 and CDR2: SGDLS, YYNGEE. The CDR3 totals 14 residues. The CDR3 nucleotides read TGTGCCAGCAGCTCCTCCCGGCCCGCCGGGGAGCTGTTTTTT. Its translation: CASSSSRPAGELFF.

The chain carries TRBV7-9 and TRBJ2-5; the D gene could be TRBD1 or TRBD2 (6 bases each). The germline V gene encodes CDR1 SEHNR and CDR2 FQNEAQ (reference sequence). The CDR3 is made up of 16 amino acids. V lost 5 bases and J 1 base, leaving 17 bases between the germline ends. CDR3 loop: CASSGGTNPPQETQYF. The CDR3 nucleotides read TGTGCCAGCAGCGGAGGGACAAATCCCCCCCAAGAGACCCAGTACTTC.

The chain carries TRBV11-3 and TRBJ1-1; D not resolved. This CDR3 has 14 amino acids. V shed 0 bases and J shed 4 bases, with 9 bases lying between them. From germline, CDR1 is SGHNT and CDR2 YENEEA. In nucleotides, the CDR3 is TGTGCCAGCAGCTTAGATCTCGGCAGCACTGAAGCTTTCTTT. It yields the protein CASSLDLGSTEAFF.

The chain joins TRBV7-9 to TRBJ2-3, with D unresolved. The CDR3 has 15 amino acids. CDR1 is SEHNR and CDR2 is FQNEAQ in the germline V gene (reference sequence). Trimming took 6 bases from V and 2 from J, leaving 15 bases between them. CDR3 loop: CASSHPVSTTDTQYF. The CDR3 coding sequence is TGTGCCAGCAGTCACCCAGTAAGTACCACAGATACGCAGTATTTT.

Only a few counts were recorded for this clone. The chain combines TRBV28 with TRBJ2-7; D gene unclear. CDR1 is MDHEN and CDR2 is SYDVKM in the germline V gene. The V gene lost 2 bases and the J gene lost 0 bases, with 11 bases spanning the gap. The CDR3 is 15 residues long. The chain's CDR3 is CASSLVVLSSYEQYF. The CDR3 DNA sequence: TGTGCCAGCAGTTTAGTAGTACTGTCCTCCTACGAGCAGTACTTC.

This chain connects TRBV19 to TRBJ2-2; D is perhaps TRBD1 (6 bases). CDR3 size: 17 residues. In germline, CDR1 is LNHDA, CDR2 SQIVND (reference sequence). V lost 2 bases and J lost 0, with 13 bases in between. The CDR3 DNA reads TGTGCCAGTAGTATATACATGAGGGACACGAACACCGGGGAGCTGTTTTTT. It is translated as CASSIYMRDTNTGELFF.

J is TRBJ2-7 and V is TRBV29-1; D remains ambiguous. Germline V gene lookup returns CDR1 SQVTM and CDR2 ANQGSEA. The CDR3 is made up of 15 amino acids. Trimming removed 0 bases from V and 0 bases from J, with 12 bases in between. CDR3 loop: CSVEDIASDSYEQYF. The CDR3 DNA sequence: TGCAGCGTTGAAGATATTGCCTCGGACTCCTACGAGCAGTACTTC.

The chain employs TRBV18 and TRBJ1-4; 8 bases are a match to TRBD1. This CDR3 is 17 amino acids long. Trimming at V came to 3 bases and at J to 8 bases, leaving 14 bases not matched to a gene. Germline V gene sequence: CDR1 KGHSH, CDR2 LQKENI. The chain's CDR3 is CASSPQPPGQGQEKLFF. In nucleotides, the CDR3 is TGTGCCAGCTCACCCCAACCTCCAGGACAGGGACAAGAAAAACTGTTTTTT.

The chain uses TRBV29-1 and TRBJ2-3, with a tentative D call TRBD1 (7 bases). CDR1 is SQVTM, CDR2 ANQGSEA, per germline. Trimming took 7 bases from V and 8 from J, leaving 19 bases between them. There are 13 residues in the CDR3. The CDR3 DNA follows: TGCAGCGGCGGGGACAGTATTCATGTTACGCAGTATTTT. Protein sequence: CSGGDSIHVTQYF.

The chain employs TRBV7-3 and TRBJ1-1; perhaps TRBD1 as D (5 bases). Trimming took off 5 bases at V and 5 bases at J, with 12 bases between the two ends. CDR3 length: 13 residues. Germline lookup yields CDR1 SGHTA and CDR2 FQGTGA. The CDR3 DNA reads as TGTGCCAGCAGCCCTCCGGGGGGGACTGAAGCTTTCTTT. It specifies CASSPPGGTEAFF.

J is TRBJ2-1 and V is TRBV5-1, with a weak D call TRBD2 (6 bases). From germline, CDR1 is SGHRS and CDR2 YFSETQ. This CDR3 has 15 residues. Trimming took 1 base from V and 0 from J, leaving 8 bases between them. The CDR3 is CASSLIAVSYNEQFF. CDR3 sequence (DNA): TGCGCCAGCAGCTTGATAGCGGTCTCCTACAATGAGCAGTTCTTC.

The chain carries TRBV15 and TRBJ2-1; 7 bases are a match to TRBD2. This CDR3 is 14 amino acids long. The V and J ends lost 3 bases and 8 bases, in that order; junction bases with no gene match: 7. The germline CDR1 and CDR2 sequences are LNHNV and YYDKDF (reference sequence). The CDR3 sequence: CATSRDGLGDEQFF. The CDR3 coding sequence is TGTGCCACCAGCAGGGACGGACTAGGGGATGAGCAGTTCTTC.

The V call is TRBV19, the J call TRBJ1-5; D call uncertain. Per the germline V gene, CDR1 is LNHDA and CDR2 is SQIVND (reference sequence). V lost 3 bases and J 6 bases, leaving 12 bases between the germline ends. The CDR3 consists of 14 residues. This CDR3 is CASSISWEGQPQHF. CDR3 bases: TGTGCCAGTAGTATTAGTTGGGAAGGTCAGCCCCAGCATTTT. The entire variable domain, with the rest obtained from reference TRBV19 and TRBJ1-5, is as follows: DGGITQSPKYLFRKEGQNVTLSCEQNLNHDAMYWYRQDPGQGLRLIYYSQIVNDFQKGDIAEGYSVSREKKESFPLTVTSAQKNPTAFYLCASSISWEGQPQHFGDGTRLSIL.

The chain is built from TRBV6-6 and TRBJ1-1, with D possibly being TRBD1 (5 bases). CDR3 size: 13 residues. V gave up 6 bases and J gave up 3 bases, with 11 bases separating them. Germline V gene lookup returns CDR1 MNHNY and CDR2 SVGAGI (reference sequence). The chain's CDR3 is CASSPGRDTEAFF. DNA for the CDR3: TGTGCCAGCAGCCCGGGCAGGGACACTGAAGCTTTCTTT.

This chain uses TRBV6-5 with TRBJ1-5; the match to TRBD1 covers 9 bases. The ends lost 4 bases at V and 7 bases at J; junction bases unmatched: 11. Germline CDR1 MNHEY, CDR2 SVGAGI. This CDR3 has 16 amino acids. The DNA for the CDR3 is TGTGCCAGCAGTTCGTCACAGGGGGCGCCGGGCCAGCCCCAGCATTTT. It specifies CASSSSQGAPGQPQHF.

The chain combines TRBV5-1 with TRBJ2-5; D ambiguous. Germline lookup yields CDR1 SGHRS and CDR2 YFSETQ. V dropped 4 bases and J dropped 5 bases, with 12 bases sitting between them. This CDR3 is built from 13 residues. The CDR3 sequence is CASSISNGETQYF. The CDR3, as DNA: TGCGCCAGCAGCATAAGCAACGGTGAGACCCAGTACTTC.